A single sample is the source of the 23 T cell receptor beta chains below, sequenced in a study of cytomegalovirus exposure and HLA in healthy donors (TCRdb year 2017). The library was built by means of the immunoSEQ multiplex PCR assay. For the multiplex PCR, a mixture combining 60 forward primers for TCR Vbeta segments and 13 reverse primers for TCR Jbeta segments was used. The immuneACCESS repertoire file appears here via TCRdb, limited to in-frame rearrangements. These files lack a portion of the clones; in checked studies, under half of the deficit traces to unresolved V genes, and the cause of the others is not known. Present in this sample are 90,000 to 120,000 clones, approximately 76% of which were seen just once. The ten biggest clones cover roughly 2.3% of the sample. Sequencing input: PBMCs. Receptor source: a man aged 18 to 30 in good health and CMV-seronegative.

The V gene is TRBV2, the J gene TRBJ2-5; tentatively, D is TRBD2 (6 bases). From germline, CDR1 is SNHLY and CDR2 FYNNEI. This CDR3 has 15 residues. V gave up 7 bases and J gave up 3 bases, with 18 bases separating them. In DNA form, the CDR3 reads TGTGCCAGCACCCCACTCGCGGGGACGAAAGAGACCCAGTACTTC. This codes for CASTPLAGTKETQYF.

CDR3 loop: CASSSRQRTDTQYF. DNA for the CDR3: TGCGCCAGCAGCTCTCGACAGCGCACAGATACGCAGTATTTT. The chain employs TRBV10-2 and TRBJ2-3; D possibly corresponds to TRBD1 (5 bases). Deletions cut 6 bases from V and 1 base from J, with 11 bases between. This CDR3 is 14 amino acids long. The V gene's germline CDR1 is WSHSY and CDR2 SAAADI.

This clone turned up a few times. The rearrangement uses TRBV5-4 and TRBJ2-7; weak D call: TRBD2 (6 bases). This CDR3 contains 13 residues. The V gene lost 5 bases and the J gene lost 0 bases, with 9 bases spanning the gap. The V gene's germline CDR1 is SGHNT and CDR2 YYREEE (reference sequence). The CDR3 DNA follows: TGTGCCAGCAGGGTAGCGGACTCCTACGAGCAGTACTTC. Encoded protein: CASRVADSYEQYF.

This rearrangement joins TRBV18 to TRBJ1-4; D remains ambiguous. The V and J ends lost 8 bases and 0 bases respectively, with 7 bases between them. This CDR3 comprises 13 residues. Per the germline V gene, CDR1 is KGHSH and CDR2 is LQKENI. Written as DNA, the CDR3 is TGTGCCAGCCGTCTCGCAACTAATGAAAAACTGTTTTTT. As protein: CASRLATNEKLFF. Drawing the rest from reference TRBV18 and TRBJ1-4, the complete variable domain is NAGVMQNPRHLVRRRGQEARLRCSPMKGHSHVYWYRQLPEEGLKFMVYLQKENIIDESGMPKERFSAEFPKEGPSILRIQQVVRGDSAAYFCASRLATNEKLFFGSGTQLSVL.

The chain has TRBV6-1 and TRBJ1-2, with TRBD1 as a possible D gene (5 bases). The CDR3 spans 13 residues. The ends were cut back, 8 bases at V and 8 bases at J, with 18 bases in the middle. CDR1 is MNHNS and CDR2 is SASEGT in the germline V gene. CDR3 nucleotides: TGTGCCAGCGATTTGGTCGACAGATGGGGCTACACCTTC. Its translation: CASDLVDRWGYTF.

V is TRBV28 and J is TRBJ2-5; the match to TRBD1 covers 7 bases. CDR3 size: 17 residues. V was clipped by 5 bases and J by 5 bases; unmatched bases: 17. Germline lookup yields CDR1 MDHEN and CDR2 SYDVKM. DNA for the CDR3: TGTGCCAGCAGTCCTCGGACAGGATTCACCCTGGGGGAGACCCAGTACTTC. Translated: CASSPRTGFTLGETQYF.

The chain combines TRBV19 with TRBJ1-5, with TRBD1 identical over 9 bases. The CDR3 totals 15 residues. Unmatched junction bases numbered 9, after V lost 5 bases and J lost 7 bases. From germline, CDR1 is LNHDA and CDR2 SQIVND (reference sequence). The CDR3 loop is CASSWGTGKGQPQHF. CDR3 nucleotides: TGTGCCAGTAGTTGGGGGACAGGGAAAGGCCAGCCCCAGCATTTT.

This sequence joins TRBV10-1 and TRBJ2-3; 7 bases align to TRBD1. Germline V gene sequence: CDR1 WNHNN, CDR2 SYGVQD (reference sequence). J was trimmed by 1 base and V by 0 bases; bases with no gene match: 4. This CDR3 region has 16 residues. CDR3 protein: CASSESTTGGTDTQYF. The CDR3 DNA reads TGCGCCAGCAGTGAGTCGACAACAGGGGGCACAGATACGCAGTATTTT.

The chain employs TRBV27 and TRBJ2-1, with 8 bases lining up with TRBD1. The ends lost 2 bases at V and 6 bases at J; junction bases unmatched: 3. Germline CDR1 MNHEY, CDR2 SMNVEV (reference sequence). The CDR3 is made up of 14 amino acids. DNA of the CDR3: TGTGCCAGCAGTTTACCAGACAGGGGCAATGAGCAGTTCTTC. Its protein product is CASSLPDRGNEQFF.

The J gene is TRBJ2-7, the V gene TRBV28, with D possibly TRBD1 on 6 matching bases. Germline V lookup: CDR1 MDHEN, CDR2 SYDVKM. The CDR3 is made up of 16 amino acids. Trimming cost V 8 bases and J 0 bases, with 20 bases left between them. The CDR3 is CASVHTMGHSSYEQYF. The CDR3 DNA sequence: TGTGCCAGCGTTCACACTATGGGACATAGCTCCTACGAGCAGTACTTC.

The V gene is TRBV6-4, the J gene TRBJ2-2; TRBD1 might be the D (5 bases). Germline lookup yields CDR1 MRHNA and CDR2 SNTAGT. The CDR3 length is 13 residues. Trimming cost V 7 bases and J 0 bases, with 6 bases left between them. CDR3 amino acids: CASTDTNTGELFF. CDR3 sequence (DNA): TGTGCCAGCACGGACACGAACACCGGGGAGCTGTTTTTT.

To note about this clone: One end of the junction varies from germline; a read error may be responsible. The rearrangement uses TRBV5-1 and TRBJ1-2, with D tentatively TRBD1 (5 bases). This CDR3 is built from 12 residues. In germline, CDR1 is SGHRS, CDR2 YFSETQ. In nucleotides, the CDR3 is TGCGCCAGCAAAGTCAGGGCCGGTGGCTACCCCTTC. Its protein product is CASKVRAGGYPF.

The V gene is TRBV28, the J gene TRBJ1-1; perhaps TRBD1 as D (5 bases). V lost 6 bases and J lost 1, with 18 bases in between. Germline CDR1 is MDHEN and CDR2 is SYDVKM. The CDR3 runs 16 residues. CDR3 bases: TGTGCCAGCAGAGGCAGGCAGGCGGGGCAGAACACTGAAGCTTTCTTT. Amino acids: CASRGRQAGQNTEAFF.

The chain carries TRBV7-9 and TRBJ2-3; 13 bases align to TRBD2. With 4 bases clipped from V and 0 bases from J, the junction kept 1 base outside the gene matches. The CDR3 loop spans 16 amino acids. The germline V gene has CDR1 SEHNR and CDR2 FQNEAQ (reference sequence). The CDR3 region has the DNA TGTGCCAGCAGCTGGGGACTAGCGGGGAGCACAGATACGCAGTATTTT. Its translation is CASSWGLAGSTDTQYF.

This chain connects TRBV5-4 to TRBJ2-5; 7 nucleotides line up with TRBD1. The length of the CDR3 is 14 residues. Looked up from germline, CDR1 is SGHNT and CDR2 is YYREEE (reference sequence). Unmatched junction bases numbered 3, after V lost 0 bases and J lost 4 bases. CDR3 amino acids: CASSLEDRRETQYF. The CDR3 coding sequence is TGTGCCAGCAGCTTGGAGGACAGGAGAGAGACCCAGTACTTC.

J is TRBJ1-2 and V is TRBV9; D not certain. Germline values: CDR1 SGDLS, CDR2 YYNGEE. The V and J ends lost 2 bases and 4 bases respectively, with 9 bases between them. The CDR3 is 13 residues long. The CDR3, as DNA: TGTGCCAGCAGCGTTCGGGTAGGCTATGGCTACACCTTC. The encoded protein is CASSVRVGYGYTF.

J is TRBJ2-3 and V is TRBV5-1; D uncertain. The V gene lost 0 bases and the J gene lost 1 base, with 9 bases spanning the gap. CDR1 and CDR2 from the germline V gene are SGHRS and YFSETQ. This CDR3 comprises 15 residues. CDR3 DNA: TGCGCCAGCAGCTTGGTCGAGGTAGGCACAGATACGCAGTATTTT. This translates into CASSLVEVGTDTQYF.

The V gene is TRBV7-9, the J gene TRBJ2-7; D is possibly TRBD1 (6 bases). Trimming pared 1 base from V and 6 bases from J, leaving 13 bases between. In germline, CDR1 is SEHNR, CDR2 FQNEAQ (reference sequence). The CDR3 is 14 residues long. CDR3 protein: CASSLGGLLSEQYF. Here the CDR3 DNA reads TGTGCCAGCAGCTTAGGGGGGCTCCTGTCCGAGCAGTACTTC.

The V gene is TRBV19, the J gene TRBJ1-1; TRBD1 matches at 7 bases. CDR1 LNHDA and CDR2 SQIVND come from the germline V gene (reference sequence). CDR3 length: 14 residues. The ends lost 5 bases at V and 1 base at J; junction bases unmatched: 4. The CDR3 loop reads CASSLRTGNTEAFF. The CDR3 DNA is TGTGCCAGTAGTCTTAGGACAGGGAACACTGAAGCTTTCTTT.

The rearrangement links TRBV29-1 to TRBJ2-5; 9 nucleotides agree with TRBD2. Germline V gene data show CDR1 as SQVTM and CDR2 as ANQGSEA. There are 16 residues in the CDR3. J lost 5 bases, V lost 6 bases, and 16 bases had no gene match. The CDR3 region has the DNA TGCAGCGTGGGGCGGGGTAGCGGGGGCATGGGTGAGACCCAGTACTTC. Translating gives CSVGRGSGGMGETQYF.

This sequence joins TRBV7-8 and TRBJ1-3, with D uncertain. Germline CDR1 SGHVS, CDR2 FQNEAQ. The ends were cut back, 4 bases at V and 2 bases at J, with 9 bases in the middle. This CDR3 has 14 amino acids. The CDR3 protein is CASSSPGAGNTIYF. The CDR3 DNA sequence: TGTGCCAGCAGCTCCCCCGGGGCTGGAAACACCATATATTTT.

The J gene is TRBJ2-7, the V gene TRBV29-1; TRBD2 matches 9 bases. The junction had 10 bases not matched to a gene; V was cut back by 5 bases and J by 5 bases. Germline CDR1 is SQVTM and CDR2 is ANQGSEA. The CDR3 consists of 14 residues. CDR3 residues: CSVRLAGLLHEQYF. CDR3 in DNA: TGCAGCGTTCGGCTAGCGGGGCTCCTCCACGAGCAGTACTTC.

V usage is TRBV6-1 and J usage is TRBJ1-1, with D possibly TRBD1 on 6 matching bases. The CDR3 is 15 amino acids. Trimming removed 6 bases from V and 1 base from J, with 15 bases in between. Germline loops: CDR1 MNHNS, CDR2 SASEGT. CDR3 sequence reads: CASSLGAGWNTEAFF. CDR3 bases: TGTGCCAGCAGCCTGGGGGCAGGTTGGAACACTGAAGCTTTCTTT.